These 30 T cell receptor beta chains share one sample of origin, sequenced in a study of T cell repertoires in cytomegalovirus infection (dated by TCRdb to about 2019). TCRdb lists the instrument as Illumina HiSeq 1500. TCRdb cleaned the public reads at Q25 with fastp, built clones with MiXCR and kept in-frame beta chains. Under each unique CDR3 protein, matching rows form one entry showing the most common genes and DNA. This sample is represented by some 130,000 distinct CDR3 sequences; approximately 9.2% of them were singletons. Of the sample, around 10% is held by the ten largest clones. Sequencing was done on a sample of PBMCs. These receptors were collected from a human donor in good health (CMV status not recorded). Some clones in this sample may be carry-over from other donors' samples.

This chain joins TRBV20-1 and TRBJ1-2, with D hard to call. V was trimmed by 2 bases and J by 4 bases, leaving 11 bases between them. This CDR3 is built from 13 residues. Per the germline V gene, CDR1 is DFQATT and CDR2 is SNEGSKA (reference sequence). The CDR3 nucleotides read TGCAGTGCTAGACTCTCGAACACCTATGGCTACACCTTC. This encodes CSARLSNTYGYTF.

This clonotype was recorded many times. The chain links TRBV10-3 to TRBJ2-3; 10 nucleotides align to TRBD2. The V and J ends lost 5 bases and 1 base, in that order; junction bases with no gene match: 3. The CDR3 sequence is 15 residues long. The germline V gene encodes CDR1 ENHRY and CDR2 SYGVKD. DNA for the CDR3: TGTGCCATCAGTCCCGGGACTAGCGGCACAGATACGCAGTATTTT. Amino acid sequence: CAISPGTSGTDTQYF.

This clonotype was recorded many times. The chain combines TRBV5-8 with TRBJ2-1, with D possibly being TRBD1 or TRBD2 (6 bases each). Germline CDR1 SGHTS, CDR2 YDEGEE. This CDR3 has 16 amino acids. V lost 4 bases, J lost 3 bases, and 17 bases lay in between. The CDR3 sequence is CASSPKDGGRYNEQFF. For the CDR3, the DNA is TGTGCCAGCAGCCCTAAGGATGGGGGGCGCTACAATGAGCAGTTCTTC.

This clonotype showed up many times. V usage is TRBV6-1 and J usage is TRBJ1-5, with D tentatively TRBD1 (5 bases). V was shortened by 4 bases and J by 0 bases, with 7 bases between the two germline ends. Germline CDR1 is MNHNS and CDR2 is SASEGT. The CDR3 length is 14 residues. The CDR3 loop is CASSVGGSNQPQHF. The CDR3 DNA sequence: TGTGCCAGCAGTGTGGGGGGTAGCAATCAGCCCCAGCATTTT.

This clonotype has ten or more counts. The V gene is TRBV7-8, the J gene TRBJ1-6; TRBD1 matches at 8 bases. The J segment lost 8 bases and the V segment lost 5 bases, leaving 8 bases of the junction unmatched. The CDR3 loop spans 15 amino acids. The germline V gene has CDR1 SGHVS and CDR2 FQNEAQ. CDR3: CASSRGQGRDSPLHF. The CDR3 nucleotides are TGTGCCAGCAGCCGAGGACAGGGAAGAGATTCACCCCTCCACTTT.

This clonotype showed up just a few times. CDR3 bases: TGTGCCAGCAGCCCCGGAGGCAGCTACAACACTGAAGCTTTCTTT. Protein: CASSPGGSYNTEAFF. This chain joins TRBV9 and TRBJ1-1; D is uncertain. The germline V and J ends were trimmed by 4 bases and 2 bases, with 15 bases remaining between them. The CDR3 is 15 residues long. Germline loops: CDR1 SGDLS, CDR2 YYNGEE. Full variable domain (missing parts from reference TRBV9 and TRBJ1-1): DSGVTQTPKHLITATGQRVTLRCSPRSGDLSVYWYQQSLDQGLQFLIQYYNGEERAKGNILERFSAQQFPDLHSELNLSSLELGDSALYFCASSPGGSYNTEAFFGQGTRLTVV.

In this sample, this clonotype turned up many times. This CDR3 reads CASSLKRGDINSNTGELFF. In nucleotides, the CDR3 is TGTGCCAGCAGCTTAAAGCGGGGGGACATAAATTCGAACACCGGGGAGCTGTTTTTT. The V gene is TRBV7-8, the J gene TRBJ2-2, with 9 positions matching TRBD2. Trimming at V came to 2 bases and at J to 0 bases, leaving 10 bases not matched to a gene. From germline, CDR1 is SGHVS and CDR2 FQNEAQ. CDR3 length: 19 amino acids.

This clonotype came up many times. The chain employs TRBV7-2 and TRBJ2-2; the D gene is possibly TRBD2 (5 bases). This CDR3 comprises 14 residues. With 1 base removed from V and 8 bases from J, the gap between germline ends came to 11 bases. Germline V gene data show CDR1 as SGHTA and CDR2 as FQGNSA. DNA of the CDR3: TGTGCCAGCAGCTTAGGGGTGGAGGTGGGGGAGCTGTTTTTT. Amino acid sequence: CASSLGVEVGELFF.

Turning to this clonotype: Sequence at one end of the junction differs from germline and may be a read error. CDR3 amino acids: CASSAGTGISNEQYF. The CDR3 nucleotides are TGCGCCAGCAGTGCCGGGACAGGGATCTCCAACGAGCAGTACTTC. The rearrangement links TRBV10-2 to TRBJ2-7; TRBD1 matches at 9 bases. CDR1 and CDR2 (germline): WSHSY, SAAADI. The CDR3 is 15 residues long.

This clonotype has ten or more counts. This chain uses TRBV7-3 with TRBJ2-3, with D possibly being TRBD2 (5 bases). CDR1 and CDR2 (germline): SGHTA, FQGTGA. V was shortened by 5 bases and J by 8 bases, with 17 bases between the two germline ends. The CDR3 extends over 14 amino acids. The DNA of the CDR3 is TGTGCCAGCAGCGCCTCTCGGGGTGTCGGTACGCAGTATTTT. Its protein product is CASSASRGVGTQYF.

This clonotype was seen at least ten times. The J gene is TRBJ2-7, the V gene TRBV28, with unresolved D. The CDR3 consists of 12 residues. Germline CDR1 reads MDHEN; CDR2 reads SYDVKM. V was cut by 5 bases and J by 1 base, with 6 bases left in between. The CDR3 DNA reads TGTGCCAGCAGTGTCACTTCCTACGAGCAGTACTTC. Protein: CASSVTSYEQYF.

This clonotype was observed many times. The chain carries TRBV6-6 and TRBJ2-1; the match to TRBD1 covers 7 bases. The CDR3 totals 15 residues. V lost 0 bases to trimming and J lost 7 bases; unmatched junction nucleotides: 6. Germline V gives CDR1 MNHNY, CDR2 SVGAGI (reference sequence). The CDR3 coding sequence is TGTGCCAGCAGTTACTCCGAACAGGGGAGAAATGAGCAGTTCTTC. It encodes CASSYSEQGRNEQFF.

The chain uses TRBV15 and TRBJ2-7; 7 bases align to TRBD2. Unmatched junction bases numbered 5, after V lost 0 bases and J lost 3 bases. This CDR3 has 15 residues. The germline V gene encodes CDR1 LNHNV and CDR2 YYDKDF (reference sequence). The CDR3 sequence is CATSREGGSFYEQYF. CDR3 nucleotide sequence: TGTGCCACCAGCAGAGAGGGAGGGTCCTTCTACGAGCAGTACTTC. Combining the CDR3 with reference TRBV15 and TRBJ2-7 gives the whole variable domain DAMVIQNPRYQVTQFGKPVTLSCSQTLNHNVMYWYQQKSSQAPKLLFHYYDKDFNNEADTPDNFQSRRPNTSFCFLDIRSPGLGDTAMYLCATSREGGSFYEQYFGPGTRLTVT.

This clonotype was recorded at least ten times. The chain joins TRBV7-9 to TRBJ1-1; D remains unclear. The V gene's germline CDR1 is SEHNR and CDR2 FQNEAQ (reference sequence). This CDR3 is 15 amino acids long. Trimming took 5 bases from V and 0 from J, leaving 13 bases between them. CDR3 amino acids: CASSRVSSLNTEAFF. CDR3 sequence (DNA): TGTGCCAGCAGCCGCGTCTCTTCCCTGAACACTGAAGCTTTCTTT.

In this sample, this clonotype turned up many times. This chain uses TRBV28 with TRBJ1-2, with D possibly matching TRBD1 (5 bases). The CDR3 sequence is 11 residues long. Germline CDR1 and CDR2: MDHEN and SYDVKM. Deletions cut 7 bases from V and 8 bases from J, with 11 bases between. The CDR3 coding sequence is TGTGCCAGCACCTCAGGGTTAGGCTACACCTTC. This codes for CASTSGLGYTF.

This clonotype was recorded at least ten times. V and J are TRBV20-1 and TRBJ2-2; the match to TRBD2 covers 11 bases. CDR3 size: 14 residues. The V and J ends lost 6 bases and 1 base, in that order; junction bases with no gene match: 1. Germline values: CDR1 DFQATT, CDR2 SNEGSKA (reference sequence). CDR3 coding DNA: TGCAGTGCCACTAGCGGGGGGAACACCGGGGAGCTGTTTTTT. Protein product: CSATSGGNTGELFF.

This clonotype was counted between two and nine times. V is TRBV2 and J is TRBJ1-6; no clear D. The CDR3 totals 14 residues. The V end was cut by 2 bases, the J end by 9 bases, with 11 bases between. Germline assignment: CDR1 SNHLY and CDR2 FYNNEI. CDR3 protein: CASSEIGVFSPLHF. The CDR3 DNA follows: TGTGCCAGCAGTGAAATCGGAGTATTTTCACCCCTCCACTTT.

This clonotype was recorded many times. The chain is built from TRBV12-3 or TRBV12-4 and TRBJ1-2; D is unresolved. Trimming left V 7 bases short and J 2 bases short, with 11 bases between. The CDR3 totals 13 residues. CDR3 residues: CASTTAGNYGYTF. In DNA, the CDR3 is TGTGCCAGCACCACCGCGGGGAACTATGGCTACACCTTC.

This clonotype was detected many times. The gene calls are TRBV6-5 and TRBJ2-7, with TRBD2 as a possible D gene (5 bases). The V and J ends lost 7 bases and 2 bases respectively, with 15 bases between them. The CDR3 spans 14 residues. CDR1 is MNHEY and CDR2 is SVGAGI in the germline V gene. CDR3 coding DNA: TGTGCCAGCAAAAGGAGCGGCCCCGCCTACGAGCAGTACTTC. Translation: CASKRSGPAYEQYF.

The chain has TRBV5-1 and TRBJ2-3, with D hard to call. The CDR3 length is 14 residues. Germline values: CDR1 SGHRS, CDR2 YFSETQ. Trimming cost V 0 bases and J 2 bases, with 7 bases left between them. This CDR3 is CASSLEAITDTQYF. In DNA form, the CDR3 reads TGCGCCAGCAGCTTGGAGGCGATCACAGATACGCAGTATTTT. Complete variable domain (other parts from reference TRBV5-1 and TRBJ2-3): KAGVTQTPRYLIKTRGQQVTLSCSPISGHRSVSWYQQTPGQGLQFLFEYFSETQRNKGNFPGRFSGRQFSNSRSEMNVSTLELGDSALYLCASSLEAITDTQYFGPGTRLTVL.

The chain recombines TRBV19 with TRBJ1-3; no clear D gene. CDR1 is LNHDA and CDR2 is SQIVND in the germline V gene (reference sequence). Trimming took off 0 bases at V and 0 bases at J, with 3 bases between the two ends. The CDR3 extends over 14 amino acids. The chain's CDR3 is CASSIDSSGNTIYF. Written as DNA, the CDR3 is TGTGCCAGTAGTATAGACAGCTCTGGAAACACCATATATTTT.

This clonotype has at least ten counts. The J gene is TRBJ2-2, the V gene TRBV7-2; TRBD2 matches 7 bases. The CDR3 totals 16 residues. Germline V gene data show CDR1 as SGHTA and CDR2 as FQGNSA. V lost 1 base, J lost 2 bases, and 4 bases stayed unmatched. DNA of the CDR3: TGTGCCAGCAGCTTAGGCAGCGGGGTCAACACCGGGGAGCTGTTTTTT. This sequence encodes CASSLGSGVNTGELFF.

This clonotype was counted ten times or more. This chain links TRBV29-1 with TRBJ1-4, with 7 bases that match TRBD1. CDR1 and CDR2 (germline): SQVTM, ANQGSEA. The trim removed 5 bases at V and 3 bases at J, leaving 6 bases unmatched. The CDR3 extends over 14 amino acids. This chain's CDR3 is CSVRTGTANEKLFF. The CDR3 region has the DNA TGCAGCGTTCGTACAGGGACAGCTAATGAAAAACTGTTTTTT.

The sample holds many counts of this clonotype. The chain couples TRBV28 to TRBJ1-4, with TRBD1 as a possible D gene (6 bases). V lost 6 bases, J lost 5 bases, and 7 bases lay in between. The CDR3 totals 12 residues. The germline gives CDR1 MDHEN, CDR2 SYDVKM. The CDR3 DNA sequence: TGTGCCAGCAGACAGGGAAATGAAAAACTGTTTTTT. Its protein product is CASRQGNEKLFF.

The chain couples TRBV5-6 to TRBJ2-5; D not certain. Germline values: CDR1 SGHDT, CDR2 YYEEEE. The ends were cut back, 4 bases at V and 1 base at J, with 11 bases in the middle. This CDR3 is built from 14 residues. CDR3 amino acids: CASSLPTTQETQYF. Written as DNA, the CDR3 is TGTGCCAGCAGCCTTCCTACGACCCAAGAGACCCAGTACTTC.

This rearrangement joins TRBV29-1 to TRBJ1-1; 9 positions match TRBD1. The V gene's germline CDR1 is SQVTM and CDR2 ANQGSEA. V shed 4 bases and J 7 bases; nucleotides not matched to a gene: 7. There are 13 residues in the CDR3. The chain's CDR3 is CSVGGTGLNEAFF. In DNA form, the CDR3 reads TGCAGCGTTGGGGGGACAGGGCTAAATGAAGCTTTCTTT. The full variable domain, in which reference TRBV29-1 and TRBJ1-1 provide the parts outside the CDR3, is SAVISQKPSRDICQRGTSLTIQCQVDSQVTMMFWYRQQPGQSLTLIATANQGSEATYESGFVIDKFPISRPNLTFSTLTVSNMSPEDSSIYLCSVGGTGLNEAFFGQGTRLTVV.

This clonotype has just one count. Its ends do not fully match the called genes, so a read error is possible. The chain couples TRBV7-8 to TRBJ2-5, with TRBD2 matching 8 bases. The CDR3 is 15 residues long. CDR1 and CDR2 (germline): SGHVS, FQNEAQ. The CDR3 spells CASSIAGPDQETQYF. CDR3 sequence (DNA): TGTGCCAGCAGCATAGCGGGACCCGACCAAGAGACCCAATACTTC.

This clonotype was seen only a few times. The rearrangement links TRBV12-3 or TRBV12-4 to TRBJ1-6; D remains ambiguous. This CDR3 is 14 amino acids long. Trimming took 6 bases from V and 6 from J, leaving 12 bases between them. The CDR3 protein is CASRMAGFNSPLHF. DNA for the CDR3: TGTGCCAGCAGAATGGCGGGATTTAATTCACCCCTCCACTTT.

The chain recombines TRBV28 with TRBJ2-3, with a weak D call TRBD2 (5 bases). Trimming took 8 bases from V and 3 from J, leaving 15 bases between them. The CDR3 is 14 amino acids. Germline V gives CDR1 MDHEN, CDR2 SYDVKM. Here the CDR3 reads CASGSVGRTDTQYF. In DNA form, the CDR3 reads TGTGCCAGCGGGAGTGTAGGGCGGACAGATACGCAGTATTTT.

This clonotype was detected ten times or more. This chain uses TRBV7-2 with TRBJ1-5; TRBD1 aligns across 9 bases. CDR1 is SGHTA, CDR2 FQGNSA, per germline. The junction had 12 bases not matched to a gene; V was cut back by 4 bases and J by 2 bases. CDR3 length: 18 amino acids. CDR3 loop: CASSSVPGQGRGNQPQHF. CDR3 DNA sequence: TGTGCCAGCAGCTCCGTCCCGGGACAGGGTCGGGGCAATCAGCCCCAGCATTTT.